These 21 T cell receptor beta chains were all obtained from the same sample, sequenced in a study of cytotoxic CD8 clonotypes in ibrutinib-treated CLL. Sequenced by immunoSEQ multiplex PCR; TCRdb stores in-frame clones only, minus some. The top ten hold approximately 7.6% of the sample, which has about 40,000 clones, about two thirds seen once. The material was PBMCs, obtained at disease progression, from a patient treated with ibrutinib. These receptor sequences come from a human donor with chronic lymphocytic leukemia.

In this sample, this clone turned up a few times. The J gene is TRBJ2-1, the V gene TRBV5-1; TRBD2 matches at 11 bases. The CDR3 has 16 residues. Germline CDR1 reads SGHRS; CDR2 reads YFSETQ. V lost 1 base, J lost 5 bases, and 5 bases stayed unmatched. DNA for the CDR3: TGCGCCAGCAGCTTGAATAGCGGGAGGGAAAACAATGAGCAGTTCTTC. Translating it yields CASSLNSGRENNEQFF.

This sequence joins TRBV5-8 and TRBJ2-1; D is perhaps TRBD1 or TRBD2 (6 bases each). V lost 4 bases to trimming and J lost 3 bases, with 14 bases between them. The germline gives CDR1 SGHTS, CDR2 YDEGEE. The CDR3 totals 15 residues. CDR3 sequence (DNA): TGTGCCAGCAGCCAGGGGTTAGCGGTCTACAATGAGCAGTTCTTC. It codes for CASSQGLAVYNEQFF.

The chain is built from TRBV5-1 and TRBJ1-6, with D tentatively TRBD1 (5 bases). The CDR3 length is 15 residues. The V gene lost 0 bases and the J gene lost 7 bases, with 11 bases spanning the gap. Germline V gives CDR1 SGHRS, CDR2 YFSETQ. CDR3 bases: TGCGCCAGCAGCTTGGCGGGGGGAAAAAATTCACCCCTCCACTTT. Translating gives CASSLAGGKNSPLHF.

This clone was seen a handful of times. The genes are TRBV7-2 and TRBJ2-7, with 10 bases identical to TRBD2. Per germline, CDR1 SGHTA and CDR2 FQGNSA. V lost 5 bases and J lost 0; bases outside the gene matches: 4. The CDR3 is 15 residues long. CDR3 in DNA: TGTGCCAGCAGCACTAGCGGGACAGGCTCCTACGAGCAGTACTTC. Translated: CASSTSGTGSYEQYF.

The gene calls are TRBV19 and TRBJ1-5, with 12 bases that match TRBD1. This CDR3 is built from 13 residues. CDR1 LNHDA and CDR2 SQIVND come from the germline V gene (reference sequence). V was pared by 6 bases and J by 6 bases, with 0 bases of the junction left unmatched. The CDR3 loop reads CASRGQGAQPQHF. Here the CDR3 DNA reads TGTGCCAGTAGGGGACAGGGGGCTCAGCCCCAGCATTTT.

This clone was seen just once. The V call is TRBV4-3, the J call TRBJ1-4; no clear D. The CDR3 sequence is 13 residues long. CDR1 and CDR2 from the germline V gene are LGHNA and YSLEER. The V and J ends lost 1 base and 7 bases respectively, with 7 bases between them. This CDR3 reads CASSQGSGEKLFF. For the CDR3, the DNA is TGCGCCAGCAGCCAAGGTTCGGGTGAAAAACTGTTTTTT.

This clone was observed a single time. This chain connects TRBV10-2 to TRBJ1-2; D remains unclear. The CDR3 covers 16 residues. CDR1 WSHSY and CDR2 SAAADI come from the germline V gene. Trimming took 0 bases from V and 5 from J, leaving 16 bases between them. The CDR3 region is CASSESKVDEGYGYTF. The CDR3 nucleotides are TGCGCCAGCAGTGAGTCGAAAGTGGACGAAGGGTATGGCTACACCTTC.

This chain connects TRBV4-3 to TRBJ2-2; tentative D call: TRBD2 (6 bases). Between the trimmed V and J ends, which lost 0 bases and 4 bases, there was a span of 9 bases. CDR1 is LGHNA, CDR2 YSLEER, per germline. The CDR3 sequence is 15 residues long. The CDR3 nucleotides read TGCGCCAGCAGCCAAGATAGGAGGGGCACCGGGGAGCTGTTTTTT. It translates to CASSQDRRGTGELFF.

With respect to this clone: At one end, the junction sequence differs from germline, possibly due to a read error. The chain employs TRBV7-7 and TRBJ2-7; D uncertain. The CDR3 extends over 15 amino acids. Germline V gives CDR1 SSHAT, CDR2 FNYEAQ (reference sequence). The CDR3 coding sequence is TGTGCTAGCAGCTACTACCTCGGGCCTAGCTACGAGCAGTACTTC. Its translation is CASSYYLGPSYEQYF.

V is TRBV2 and J is TRBJ1-5; D gene ambiguous. The germline V and J ends were trimmed by 6 bases and 4 bases, with 16 bases remaining between them. CDR1 is SNHLY, CDR2 FYNNEI, per germline. The CDR3 runs to 15 residues. In nucleotides, the CDR3 is TGTGCCAGCAGCCGGTCGGACTCGCTAAATCAGCCCCAGCATTTT. The encoded protein is CASSRSDSLNQPQHF. Using reference TRBV2 and TRBJ1-5 for the parts outside the CDR3, the full variable domain is EPEVTQTPSHQVTQMGQEVILRCVPISNHLYFYWYRQILGQKVEFLVSFYNNEISEKSEIFDDQFSVERPDGSNFTLKIRSTKLEDSAMYFCASSRSDSLNQPQHFGDGTRLSIL.

This chain uses TRBV6-1 with TRBJ1-4, with a weak D call TRBD1 (5 bases). Germline V gene data show CDR1 as MNHNS and CDR2 as SASEGT. The length of the CDR3 is 15 residues. V lost 8 bases and J 0 bases, leaving 13 bases between the germline ends. The CDR3 DNA sequence: TGTGCCAGCGGACAAGGTGGTACAACTAATGAAAAACTGTTTTTT. Its protein product is CASGQGGTTNEKLFF.

V gene TRBV15 combines with J gene TRBJ1-1; 8 bases map to TRBD1. The CDR3 extends over 13 amino acids. J was trimmed by 11 bases and V by 5 bases; bases with no gene match: 10. Germline assignment: CDR1 LNHNV and CDR2 YYDKDF (reference sequence). CDR3 residues: CATSGGRGLMAFF. CDR3 DNA sequence: TGTGCCACCAGCGGGGGCAGGGGGCTCATGGCTTTCTTT.

This chain connects TRBV7-9 to TRBJ1-2; a weak D match, TRBD1 (5 bases). Trimming removed 0 bases at V and 6 bases at J, with 8 bases between. This CDR3 has 13 amino acids. Germline CDR1 is SEHNR and CDR2 is FQNEAQ (reference sequence). The chain's CDR3 is CASSLAPGDGYTF. Written as DNA, the CDR3 is TGTGCCAGCAGCTTAGCGCCGGGGGATGGCTACACCTTC.

The chain joins TRBV18 to TRBJ1-2; tentatively, D is TRBD1 (5 bases). The CDR3 length is 16 residues. V lost 3 bases to trimming and J lost 8 bases, with 22 bases between them. CDR1 and CDR2 from the germline V gene are KGHSH and LQKENI. CDR3 amino acids: CASSPSQGGNLMGYTF. DNA of the CDR3: TGTGCCAGCTCACCGTCCCAGGGAGGGAATTTAATGGGCTACACCTTC.

The V call is TRBV10-3, the J call TRBJ2-1; possibly TRBD2 for D (6 bases). CDR1 and CDR2 (germline): ENHRY, SYGVKD. This CDR3 is 18 amino acids long. The V gene lost 7 bases and the J gene lost 0 bases, with 22 bases spanning the gap. CDR3 DNA: TGTGCCATCAAAGAGGGTTCCAGTAGCGGTAGCTCCTACAATGAGCAGTTCTTC. Amino acid sequence: CAIKEGSSSGSSYNEQFF.

The genes are TRBV7-8 and TRBJ2-5, with D possibly being TRBD1 (7 bases). This CDR3 comprises 14 residues. The germline V gene encodes CDR1 SGHVS and CDR2 FQNEAQ. Between the trimmed V and J ends, which lost 5 bases and 1 base, there was a span of 11 bases. For the CDR3, the DNA is TGTGCCAGCAGCCTGCGGGACAGCCAAGAGACCCAGTACTTC. It specifies CASSLRDSQETQYF.

The CDR3 DNA sequence: TGTGCCAGCAGCATAGGGGACACTGAAGCTTTCTTT. This gives the protein CASSIGDTEAFF. The V gene is TRBV5-4, the J gene TRBJ1-1; possible D gene TRBD1, 5 bases. The CDR3 length is 12 residues. Between the trimmed V and J ends, which lost 4 bases and 3 bases, there was a span of 7 bases. The germline V gene encodes CDR1 SGHNT and CDR2 YYREEE (reference sequence).

This clone has only a few counts. The chain joins TRBV10-1 to TRBJ1-2; D gene uncertain. The germline V gene has CDR1 WNHNN and CDR2 SYGVQD (reference sequence). Between the trimmed V and J ends, which lost 0 bases and 3 bases, there was a span of 8 bases. The CDR3 consists of 14 residues. The CDR3 loop reads CASSESGTDYGYTF. For the CDR3, the DNA is TGCGCCAGCAGTGAGTCCGGTACAGACTATGGCTACACCTTC.

This clone was observed a handful of times. The V and J genes are TRBV6-5 and TRBJ1-6; no reliable D call. CDR3 length: 15 residues. Germline V CDR1 and CDR2: MNHEY, SVGAGI. Trimming removed 3 bases at V and 1 base at J, with 7 bases between. The CDR3 DNA reads TGTGCCAGCAGTTATCGGTGGTCCTATAATTCACCCCTCCACTTT. It is translated as CASSYRWSYNSPLHF.

This clone was recorded at least ten times. The chain carries TRBV30 and TRBJ2-3; D call uncertain. This CDR3 is 11 amino acids long. Trimming removed 2 bases at V and 2 bases at J, with 2 bases between. Germline CDR1 GTSNPN, CDR2 SVGIG (reference sequence). The CDR3 coding sequence is TGTGCCTGGAGTACCACAGATACGCAGTATTTT. This codes for CAWSTTDTQYF.

This chain links TRBV28 with TRBJ1-2, with D possibly matching TRBD1 (5 bases). Trimming stripped 8 bases from V and 3 bases from J, with 19 bases between. The germline gives CDR1 MDHEN, CDR2 SYDVKM. This CDR3 contains 15 residues. CDR3 protein: CASSFYGREDYGYTF. The CDR3 region has the DNA TGTGCCAGCTCCTTTTACGGCAGGGAGGACTATGGCTACACCTTC.